This TCR beta chain was profiled in a study of blood T cell repertoires in COVID-19. Looking at the study overall: PBMCs, B-cell-depleted T cells, or T cells provided the cDNA or gDNA that made up the material.

Using immunoSEQ multiplex PCR, the repertoire was profiled, and TCRdb retains in-frame clones only, with some absent. There are approximately 190,000 clones in the sample; roughly four fifths occur only once, and roughly 5.3% lies in the top ten. The CDR3 runs 15 residues. Germline CDR1 SGHRS, CDR2 YFSETQ. The trim removed 6 bases at V and 0 bases at J, leaving 7 bases unmatched. The sample taken for sequencing was peripheral blood. This chain connects TRBV5-1 to TRBJ2-3; TRBD2 matches at 7 bases. The origin of this receptor is a woman in her 70s with active or convalescent COVID-19. The CDR3: CASNAGVLSTDTQYF. In DNA form, the CDR3 reads TGCGCCAGCAACGCGGGAGTACTTAGCACAGATACGCAGTATTTT.